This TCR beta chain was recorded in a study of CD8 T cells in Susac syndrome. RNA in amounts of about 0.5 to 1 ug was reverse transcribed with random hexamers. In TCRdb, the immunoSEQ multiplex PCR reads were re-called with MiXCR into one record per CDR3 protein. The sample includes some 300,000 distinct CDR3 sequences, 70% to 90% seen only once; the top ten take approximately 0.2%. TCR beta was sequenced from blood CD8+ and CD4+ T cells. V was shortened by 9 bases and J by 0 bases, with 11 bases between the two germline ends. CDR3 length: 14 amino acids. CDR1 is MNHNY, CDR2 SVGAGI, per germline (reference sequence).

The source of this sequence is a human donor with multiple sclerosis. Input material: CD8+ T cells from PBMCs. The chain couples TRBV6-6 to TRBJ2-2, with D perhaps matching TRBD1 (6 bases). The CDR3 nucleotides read TGTGCCAGTCAGGCAGGGGCGAACACCGGGGAGCTGTTTTTT. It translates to CASQAGANTGELFF.